This T cell receptor (beta chain) was observed in a study of control samples from healthy donors and cancer patients. The CDR3 spans 13 residues. This clone was counted once. The junction shows a germline mismatch at one end, possibly a read error. Method: immunoSEQ multiplex PCR; TCRdb's copy keeps in-frame clones and lacks some. The sample has about 130,000 clones, less than 95% seen once. This rearrangement joins TRBV12-3 or TRBV12-4 to TRBJ1-2; 7 positions match TRBD1. Sequencing was carried out using blood. This TCR was recovered from a man aged 18 to 29 in good health. The CDR3 region is CVSSFGQGGGYTF. Here the CDR3 DNA reads TGTGTCAGCAGTTTCGGGCAGGGGGGTGGCTACACCTTC.